A single sample is the source of the 19 T cell receptor beta chains below, sequenced in a study of graft-versus-host responses after intestinal transplantation. Generated by immunoSEQ multiplex PCR, the TCRdb table keeps only in-frame clones and is missing some. The sample records about 91,000 clones, roughly 90% being singletons. The antigens these receptors bind are not known. This specimen consisted of unstimulated CD4+ T cells sorted from spleen or lymph node cells, obtained before transplant. Every receptor here comes from a human donor who was the organ donor for an intestinal transplant.

DNA of the CDR3: TGTGCCAGCAGCGCCACCTTAGCGGGAGCGGGCGAGCAGTTCTTC. It translates to CASSATLAGAGEQFF. V is TRBV9 and J is TRBJ2-1; 9 bases are a match to TRBD2. From germline, CDR1 is SGDLS and CDR2 YYNGEE. CDR3 length: 15 residues. The J segment lost 10 bases and the V segment lost 3 bases, leaving 11 bases of the junction unmatched.

On this clone itself: Different DNA sequences within this sample yield the same CDR3. V is TRBV7-6 and J is TRBJ2-5, with a tentative D call TRBD2 (6 bases). This CDR3 region has 13 residues. V was shortened by 2 bases and J by 5 bases, with 9 bases between the two germline ends. Germline CDR1 and CDR2: SGHVS and FNYEAQ. The CDR3 here is CASSLRRGETQYF. CDR3 coding DNA: TGTGCCAGCAGCTTAAGACGGGGGGAGACCCAGTACTTC.

The genes are TRBV25-1 and TRBJ1-5, with D possibly being TRBD1 (6 bases). Looked up from germline, CDR1 is MGHDK and CDR2 is SYGVNS. V was clipped by 7 bases and J by 0 bases, with 13 bases between them. The CDR3 spans 15 residues. CDR3 sequence (DNA): TGTGCCAGCAATAACAGGGTAAGTAGCAATCAGCCCCAGCATTTT. Translated: CASNNRVSSNQPQHF.

The chain combines TRBV14 with TRBJ2-7; the match to TRBD2 covers 8 bases. The germline CDR1 and CDR2 sequences are SGHDN and FVKESK. The CDR3 length is 15 residues. The V gene end was trimmed by 2 bases and the J gene end by 6 bases; junction bases not matched to a gene: 9. The CDR3, as DNA: TGTGCCAGCAGCCAAATCGGGACTAGAGCTTCCGAGCAGTACTTC. It encodes CASSQIGTRASEQYF.

The chain has TRBV11-3 and TRBJ2-3, with 9 nucleotides matching TRBD2. Germline values: CDR1 SGHNT, CDR2 YENEEA. The CDR3 extends over 15 amino acids. V lost 5 bases to trimming and J lost 5 bases; unmatched junction nucleotides: 8. In DNA form, the CDR3 reads TGTGCCAGCAGCCCCGAGGGACTAGCCGGAGATACGCAGTATTTT. Translating it yields CASSPEGLAGDTQYF.

The rearrangement uses TRBV5-1 and TRBJ2-4, with 8 bases lining up with TRBD2. This CDR3 region has 17 residues. The V gene end was trimmed by 0 bases and the J gene end by 0 bases; junction bases not matched to a gene: 5. Looked up from germline, CDR1 is SGHRS and CDR2 is YFSETQ. CDR3 in DNA: TGCGCCAGCAGCTTGGCGGGGGGGCGGGTAGCCAAAAACATTCAGTACTTC. It is translated as CASSLAGGRVAKNIQYF.

This clone showed up just once. The chain combines TRBV6-1 with TRBJ1-2, with a weak D call TRBD1 (5 bases). Deletions cut 8 bases from V and 4 bases from J, with 17 bases between. The CDR3 sequence is 14 residues long. CDR1 and CDR2 from the germline V gene are MNHNS and SASEGT. CDR3 in DNA: TGTGCCAGCCAGGAAACAGTGGGGCCCTATGGCTACACCTTC. Residues: CASQETVGPYGYTF.

Written as DNA, the CDR3 is TGTGCCAGCAGCTTGGGACCAGGGAATGAGCAGTTCTTC. Translated: CASSLGPGNEQFF. The chain carries TRBV5-6 and TRBJ2-1, with a possible D match to TRBD1 (5 bases). The CDR3 length is 13 residues. CDR1 and CDR2 (germline): SGHDT, YYEEEE. Trimming removed 0 bases at V and 7 bases at J, with 8 bases between.

J is TRBJ2-7 and V is TRBV9; 8 nucleotides agree with TRBD2. Trimming removed 4 bases from V and 0 bases from J; junction bases left unmatched: 9. There are 16 residues in the CDR3. The germline gives CDR1 SGDLS, CDR2 YYNGEE. Here the CDR3 reads CASSPNSGTNSYEQYF. The CDR3, as DNA: TGTGCCAGCAGCCCGAATAGCGGGACCAACTCCTACGAGCAGTACTTC.

With respect to this clone: Relative to the germline gene, one junction end is altered; a read error may explain this. The genes are TRBV7-9 and TRBJ1-1; maybe TRBD1 (5 bases). The CDR3 is made up of 14 amino acids. Germline lookup yields CDR1 SEHNR and CDR2 FQNEAQ (reference sequence). CDR3 coding DNA: TGTGCCGGCAGCTACGGGGGGTATCGAACTGAAGCTTTCTTT. This sequence encodes CAGSYGGYRTEAFF. The whole variable domain, remainder taken from reference TRBV7-9 and TRBJ1-1, is DTGVSQNPRHKITKRGQNVTFRCDPISEHNRLYWYRQTLGQGPEFLTYFQNEAQLEKSRLLSDRFSAERPKGSFSTLEIQRTEQGDSAMYLCAGSYGGYRTEAFFGQGTRLTVV.

This clone was observed a single time. The chain uses TRBV19 and TRBJ2-7; 10 nucleotides line up with TRBD1. V gave up 5 bases and J gave up 3 bases; unmatched junction bases: 10. This CDR3 is 16 amino acids long. In germline, CDR1 is LNHDA, CDR2 SQIVND (reference sequence). In nucleotides, the CDR3 is TGTGCCAGTAGTTGGGGACCGGGACAGGGGTTCTACGAGCAGTACTTC. The encoded protein is CASSWGPGQGFYEQYF.

CDR3 protein: CASSLSQARSGANVLTF. DNA of the CDR3: TGTGCCAGCAGTTTATCCCAAGCGCGCTCTGGGGCCAACGTCCTGACTTTC. The chain has TRBV27 and TRBJ2-6; D gene uncertain. Germline values: CDR1 MNHEY, CDR2 SMNVEV (reference sequence). V was clipped by 0 bases and J by 0 bases, with 9 bases between them. This CDR3 has 17 amino acids.

The chain couples TRBV6-1 to TRBJ2-1, with D possibly being TRBD2 (5 bases). V was clipped by 7 bases and J by 6 bases, with 16 bases between them. This CDR3 has 14 amino acids. Per germline, CDR1 MNHNS and CDR2 SASEGT. In nucleotides, the CDR3 is TGTGCCAGCACTGAGGACTCCCCTCCCAATGAGCAGTTCTTC. Residues: CASTEDSPPNEQFF.

V usage is TRBV20-1 and J usage is TRBJ2-7; TRBD2 might be the D (5 bases). This CDR3 contains 11 residues. Germline V gene lookup returns CDR1 DFQATT and CDR2 SNEGSKA (reference sequence). V lost 4 bases and J 3 bases, leaving 7 bases between the germline ends. In DNA, the CDR3 is TGCAGTGCTAACGGGGACTACGAGCAGTACTTC. Translation gives CSANGDYEQYF.

This sequence joins TRBV7-2 and TRBJ2-6, with 7 positions matching TRBD1. The V segment lost 1 base and the J segment 0 bases; nucleotides outside the gene matches: 3. There are 17 residues in the CDR3. CDR1 SGHTA and CDR2 FQGNSA come from the germline V gene. In nucleotides, the CDR3 is TGTGCCAGCAGCTTAGGACAGGGAGACTCTGGGGCCAACGTCCTGACTTTC. Translation gives CASSLGQGDSGANVLTF. The complete variable domain, with remaining parts taken from reference TRBV7-2 and TRBJ2-6, reads GAGVSQSPSNKVTEKGKDVELRCDPISGHTALYWYRQSLGQGLEFLIYFQGNSAPDKSGLPSDRFSAERTGGSVSTLTIQRTQQEDSAVYLCASSLGQGDSGANVLTFGAGSRLTVL.

The chain has TRBV28 and TRBJ2-3, with 9 bases fitting TRBD2. Germline lookup yields CDR1 MDHEN and CDR2 SYDVKM. V trimming: 0 bases; J trimming: 3 bases; junction bases outside the gene matches: 1. The CDR3 covers 15 residues. CDR3 region: CASSLWTSGTDTQYF. DNA for the CDR3: TGTGCCAGCAGTTTATGGACTAGCGGAACAGATACGCAGTATTTT. The variable domain in full, with the rest retrieved from reference TRBV28 and TRBJ2-3, is DVKVTQSSRYLVKRTGEKVFLECVQDMDHENMFWYRQDPGLGLRLIYFSYDVKMKEKGDIPEGYSVSREKKERFSLILESASTNQTSMYLCASSLWTSGTDTQYFGPGTRLTVL.

The CDR3 DNA reads as TGTGCCAGCCCGTACCAAGAGACCCAGTACTTC. Encoded protein: CASPYQETQYF. The chain links TRBV25-1 to TRBJ2-5; D unresolved. The germline V gene encodes CDR1 MGHDK and CDR2 SYGVNS. V dropped 8 bases and J dropped 0 bases, with 4 bases sitting between them. CDR3 length: 11 amino acids.

Here the CDR3 DNA reads TGCAGCGCCGATAGTCTAGCGGTCAGCACAGATACGCAGTATTTT. Translated, it gives CSADSLAVSTDTQYF. The chain couples TRBV29-1 to TRBJ2-3, with 7 positions matching TRBD2. With V trimmed by 7 bases and J by 0 bases, 10 bases remained unmatched. Germline CDR1 and CDR2: SQVTM and ANQGSEA. The CDR3 covers 15 residues.

V usage is TRBV6-5 and J usage is TRBJ2-7, with D maybe TRBD1 (5 bases). This CDR3 spans 14 amino acids. Per germline, CDR1 MNHEY and CDR2 SVGAGI. Trimming pared 2 bases from V and 3 bases from J, leaving 11 bases between. The CDR3 coding sequence is TGTGCCAGCAGTTACGGCAGGGTCAGCTACGAGCAGTACTTC. It is translated as CASSYGRVSYEQYF.